Listed below are T cell receptor beta chains from one sample, sequenced in a study of beta chain features in type 1 diabetes. This table comes from immunoSEQ multiplex PCR, and its TCRdb copy is limited to in-frame clones, with some not included. The sample holds roughly 150,000 clones, more than 9.5% seen once. Sequences were obtained from central memory CD4+ T cells from blood. Receptors were obtained from a man between 18 and 35 years old in good health. CDR3s include the opening cysteine and the closing phenylalanine or tryptophan. The D gene is left open where the match is weak. The listing skips clone size in some rows; elsewhere it reads once, few, many or a size class.

D	V	size	J	DNA	CDR3
.	TRBV14	.	TRBJ1-4	TGTGCCAGCAGCCACGGGCGTAATGAAAAACTGTTTTTT	CASSHGRNEKLFF
.	TRBV27	.	TRBJ1-1	TGTGCCAGCAGTTTTGTCCGCGGGGCAATGAACACTGAAGCTTTCTTT	CASSFVRGAMNTEAFF
TRBD1	TRBV19	many	TRBJ2-7	TGTGCCAGTAGTACGACAGGGGTCTACGAGCAGTACTTC	CASSTTGVYEQYF
TRBD2	TRBV5-1	.	TRBJ2-5	TGCGCCAGCAGCTTGGCGTCTAGCGGGAGAGAGACCCAGTACTTC	CASSLASSGRETQYF
TRBD2	TRBV5-4	.	TRBJ2-7	TGTGCCAGCAGCTTGCGCGGGAGGGTAGGGAACGAGCAGTACTTC	CASSLRGRVGNEQYF
.	TRBV9	.	TRBJ1-3	TGTGCCAGCAGCGTAGCTAGTACGTGGGGGCAGCTAGTTGGAAACACCATATATTTT	CASSVASTWGQLVGNTIYF
TRBD1	TRBV5-6	few	TRBJ1-5	TGTGCCAGCAGCTTGGCTACAGGGGGGCAAAGGCAGCCCCAGCATTTT	CASSLATGGQRQPQHF
TRBD1	TRBV27	.	TRBJ1-2	TGTGCCAGCAGTACGGGGACAGCTAACTATGGCTACACCTTC	CASSTGTANYGYTF
TRBD2	TRBV13	few	TRBJ2-7	TGTGCCAGCAGCTTAGGAGGGAGGGTCTACGAGCAGTACTTC	CASSLGGRVYEQYF
.	TRBV25-1	few	TRBJ2-7	TGTGCCAGCCCCCACTTACAGGGTTCACGCGAGCAGTACTTC	CASPHLQGSREQYF
TRBD1	TRBV10-3	few	TRBJ1-4	TGTGCCATCAGGGGGACAGGGGATAATGAAAAACTGTTTTTT	CAIRGTGDNEKLFF
.	TRBV5-1	.	TRBJ2-7	TGCGCCAGCAGCTTACAGGGACTACAAGGGTACGAGCAGTACTTC	CASSLQGLQGYEQYF
.	TRBV10-3	.	TRBJ2-3	TGTGCCACCCGGGCGGGACTGGGAGATACGCAGTATTTT	CATRAGLGDTQYF
.	TRBV5-1	.	TRBJ2-3	TGCGCCAGCAGCTTGGGGCATACTGGCACAGATACGCAGTATTTT	CASSLGHTGTDTQYF
.	TRBV4-2	few	TRBJ2-5	TGTGCCAGCAGCCAAGCTGGGCAAAAAGAGACCCAGTACTTC	CASSQAGQKETQYF
.	TRBV2	few	TRBJ1-6	TGTGCCAGCAGCGGAAACGTTTCACCCCTCCACTTT	CASSGNVSPLHF
.	TRBV11-3	few	TRBJ2-1	TGTGCCAGCAGCTCCGTTGGCAATGAGCAGTTCTTC	CASSSVGNEQFF
.	TRBV7-9	few	TRBJ1-1	TGTGCCAGCAGACTCCAAGGGGTGAACACTGAAGCTTTCTTT	CASRLQGVNTEAFF
.	TRBV4-1	.	TRBJ2-7	TGCGCCAGCAGCCAAGCGGGGTCGAGCTCCTACGAGCAGTACTTC	CASSQAGSSSYEQYF
.	TRBV7-2	.	TRBJ1-1	TGTGCCAGCAGCTCGAGACGGATTTCGAACACTGAAGCTTTCTTT	CASSSRRISNTEAFF
.	TRBV30	.	TRBJ1-6	TGTGCCTGGAGTGGACAGCTACCCCCACCCCTCCACTTT	CAWSGQLPPPLHF
TRBD2	TRBV29-1	few	TRBJ2-2	TGCAGCATCCGAGCGGGACCGACGAACACCGGGGAGCTGTTTTTT	CSIRAGPTNTGELFF
.	TRBV9	.	TRBJ1-1	TGTGCCAGCAGCGTAGTAGCCGGGAACAGGAACACTGAAGCTTTCTTT	CASSVVAGNRNTEAFF
.	TRBV29-1	few	TRBJ2-7	TGCAGCGTTGCTGGACAGAAAAGCTCCTACGAGCAGTACTTC	CSVAGQKSSYEQYF
TRBD1	TRBV7-8	.	TRBJ1-2	TGTGCCAGCAGCCAGTCGACAGGGAACTATGGCTACACCTTC	CASSQSTGNYGYTF
.	TRBV18	.	TRBJ1-1	TGTGCCAGCTCACCACAAACCGTGGTCGACAGAAACACTGAAGCTTTCTTT	CASSPQTVVDRNTEAFF
.	TRBV29-1	many	TRBJ1-3	TGCAGCGTTGGGACTTCGAGTGGAAGCACCATATATTTT	CSVGTSSGSTIYF